What follows are 19 T cell receptor beta chains derived from one specimen sequenced in a study of blood T cell repertoires in COVID-19. Assay: immunoSEQ multiplex PCR; the TCRdb copy retains only in-frame clones and omits some. Counted here are 200,000 to 300,000 clones, approximately 84% occurring once; the ten biggest clones make up 3.3%. Sample: PBMCs or T cells enriched from blood (not recorded which). These receptors originate from a woman aged 35 to 49 with acute COVID-19.

This clone was counted a single time. The chain is built from TRBV11-3 and TRBJ1-1, with D uncertain. Germline CDR1 is SGHNT and CDR2 is YENEEA. The CDR3 runs to 14 residues. The V end lost 3 bases, the J end lost 0 bases, and 8 bases lay between the germline ends. The CDR3 loop is CASSLGRMNTEAFF. The DNA of the CDR3 is TGTGCCAGCAGCTTGGGCAGAATGAACACTGAAGCTTTCTTT.

This clone showed up just a few times. J is TRBJ2-7 and V is TRBV7-6; 7 nucleotides line up with TRBD1. The CDR3 extends over 15 amino acids. CDR1 SGHVS and CDR2 FNYEAQ come from the germline V gene. The V gene end was trimmed by 5 bases and the J gene end by 6 bases; junction bases not matched to a gene: 13. CDR3 in DNA: TGTGCCAGCAGCCTAGACAGGGCTGGGATGGGCGAGCAGTACTTC. The encoded protein is CASSLDRAGMGEQYF.

V usage is TRBV5-1 and J usage is TRBJ2-7; D is perhaps TRBD2 (5 bases). Between the trimmed V and J ends, which lost 0 bases and 2 bases, there was a span of 12 bases. This CDR3 region has 15 residues. Germline loops: CDR1 SGHRS, CDR2 YFSETQ. In nucleotides, the CDR3 is TGCGCCAGCAGCTTGGACACGGGGATGACCTACGAGCAGTACTTC. This gives the protein CASSLDTGMTYEQYF.

The V and J genes are TRBV24-1 and TRBJ2-7; 8 bases fit TRBD1. Germline V gene lookup returns CDR1 KGHDR and CDR2 SFDVKD. J lost 7 bases, V lost 4 bases, and 11 bases had no gene match. CDR3 length: 15 residues. In nucleotides, the CDR3 is TGTGCCACCAGTGAATCCGGGCAGGGGGCGCGGGAGCAGTACTTC. It codes for CATSESGQGAREQYF.

V usage is TRBV27 and J usage is TRBJ2-2, with D possibly TRBD2 on 5 matching bases. Trimming removed 2 bases at V and 3 bases at J, with 13 bases between. Germline loops: CDR1 MNHEY, CDR2 SMNVEV (reference sequence). This CDR3 is built from 16 residues. DNA for the CDR3: TGTGCCAGCAGTTTAACGGGAAGGCTATACACCGGGGAGCTGTTTTTT. Residues: CASSLTGRLYTGELFF.

V usage is TRBV2 and J usage is TRBJ2-7, with 8 bases matching TRBD1. This CDR3 has 17 residues. In germline, CDR1 is SNHLY, CDR2 FYNNEI. J was trimmed by 1 base and V by 4 bases; bases with no gene match: 12. In DNA, the CDR3 is TGTGCCAGCAGTGCCCCAGGACAGGGCGCGAGATCCTACGAGCAGTACTTC. Residues: CASSAPGQGARSYEQYF.

The V gene is TRBV5-5, the J gene TRBJ2-7; 7 nucleotides align to TRBD1. The CDR3 is 16 amino acids. The V gene end was trimmed by 0 bases and the J gene end by 0 bases; junction bases not matched to a gene: 6. Germline V gene lookup returns CDR1 SGHKS and CDR2 YYEKEE (reference sequence). The CDR3 is CASSLVGTESSYEQYF. The CDR3 DNA reads TGTGCCAGCAGCTTGGTCGGGACAGAGAGCTCCTACGAGCAGTACTTC.

The chain couples TRBV10-3 to TRBJ2-5; 11 bases are shared with TRBD2. Germline CDR1 and CDR2: ENHRY and SYGVKD. This CDR3 is 17 amino acids long. V lost 6 bases and J lost 4; bases outside the gene matches: 13. The CDR3 nucleotides are TGTGCCATCAGGGTAGATTCGGGACTAGCGGACGGAGAGACCCAGTACTTC. It encodes CAIRVDSGLADGETQYF.

The genes are TRBV7-9 and TRBJ1-2, with D tentatively TRBD1 (6 bases). V gave up 4 bases and J gave up 2 bases, with 11 bases separating them. CDR3 length equals 14 residues. Per germline, CDR1 SEHNR and CDR2 FQNEAQ (reference sequence). The CDR3: CASSSGQFNYGYTF. DNA for the CDR3: TGTGCCAGCAGCTCCGGACAGTTCAACTATGGCTACACCTTC.

This chain joins TRBV5-6 and TRBJ2-7, with 7 bases fitting TRBD1. CDR3 length: 15 residues. V shed 0 bases, J shed 4 bases, and the junction held 7 bases outside the gene matches. Germline lookup yields CDR1 SGHDT and CDR2 YYEEEE. CDR3 amino acids: CASSLGDRTRYEQYF. Here the CDR3 DNA reads TGTGCCAGCAGCTTGGGGGACAGAACAAGGTACGAGCAGTACTTC.

The chain has TRBV11-2 and TRBJ2-1; 9 bases match TRBD2. The trim removed 5 bases at V and 7 bases at J, leaving 18 bases unmatched. The CDR3 consists of 18 residues. Germline V gene data show CDR1 as SGHAT and CDR2 as FQNNGV. The chain's CDR3 is CASSILLSWREGQNEQFF. DNA of the CDR3: TGTGCCAGCAGCATTCTATTAAGTTGGCGGGAGGGCCAAAATGAGCAGTTCTTC.

This chain joins TRBV12-3 or TRBV12-4 and TRBJ1-2, with 8 bases aligning to TRBD1. J lost 5 bases, V lost 5 bases, and 4 bases had no gene match. The CDR3 sequence is 13 residues long. The CDR3 spells CASSPGGGYGYTF. Here the CDR3 DNA reads TGTGCCAGCAGTCCAGGGGGCGGATATGGCTACACCTTC.

The chain is built from TRBV5-4 and TRBJ1-2; D ambiguous. V was pared by 1 base and J by 5 bases, with 12 bases between. In germline, CDR1 is SGHNT, CDR2 YYREEE (reference sequence). The CDR3 length is 14 residues. As DNA, the CDR3 is TGTGCCAGCAGCTTGCGGGAAGGGTGGTATGGCTACACCTTC. Residues: CASSLREGWYGYTF.

This rearrangement joins TRBV5-1 to TRBJ2-1, with a possible D match to TRBD1 (6 bases). Germline CDR1 reads SGHRS; CDR2 reads YFSETQ. CDR3 length: 14 residues. V shed 7 bases and J shed 2 bases, with 13 bases lying between them. Written as DNA, the CDR3 is TGCGCCAGCCGGGACATGGGAACCTACAATGAGCAGTTCTTC. This translates into CASRDMGTYNEQFF.

The V gene is TRBV7-9, the J gene TRBJ1-2, with 8 positions matching TRBD1. Germline loops: CDR1 SEHNR, CDR2 FQNEAQ (reference sequence). The length of the CDR3 is 15 residues. V lost 0 bases and J lost 4; bases outside the gene matches: 4. In nucleotides, the CDR3 is TGTGCCAGCAGCTTAGCAGGGACAGGTAGCTATGGCTACACCTTC. Residues: CASSLAGTGSYGYTF.

V gene TRBV5-8 combines with J gene TRBJ2-5; perhaps TRBD1 as D (6 bases). The CDR3 extends over 16 amino acids. Trimming cost V 0 bases and J 7 bases, with 19 bases left between them. Germline CDR1 reads SGHTS; CDR2 reads YDEGEE. This CDR3 reads CASSLGGTIGDSTQYF. CDR3 DNA: TGTGCCAGCAGCTTGGGGGGGACAATAGGAGATTCGACCCAGTACTTC.

V is TRBV3-1 (or the pseudogene TRBV3-2) and J is TRBJ1-2; D ambiguous. V was shortened by 3 bases and J by 2 bases, with 7 bases between the two germline ends. This CDR3 has 13 residues. Germline loops: CDR1 LGHDT, CDR2 YNNKEL (reference sequence). CDR3 loop: CASSHTQNYGYTF. Here the CDR3 DNA reads TGTGCCAGCAGCCATACACAGAACTATGGCTACACCTTC.

This clone appeared a few times. This chain connects TRBV6-5 to TRBJ1-3; TRBD1 might be the D (5 bases). CDR1 and CDR2 from the germline V gene are MNHEY and SVGAGI. This CDR3 is 14 amino acids long. V gave up 6 bases and J gave up 4 bases, with 13 bases separating them. CDR3 sequence reads: CASRDPGYGNTIYF. CDR3 DNA: TGTGCCAGCAGGGACCCAGGGTACGGAAACACCATATATTTT.

This clone showed up just a few times. The rearrangement links TRBV2 to TRBJ1-1; 7 bases are a match to TRBD1. Germline CDR1 reads SNHLY; CDR2 reads FYNNEI. With V trimmed by 5 bases and J by 5 bases, 5 bases remained unmatched. This CDR3 is 13 amino acids long. In DNA, the CDR3 is TGTGCCAGCAGTACACACAGGGGAACTGAAGCTTTCTTT. Protein: CASSTHRGTEAFF.